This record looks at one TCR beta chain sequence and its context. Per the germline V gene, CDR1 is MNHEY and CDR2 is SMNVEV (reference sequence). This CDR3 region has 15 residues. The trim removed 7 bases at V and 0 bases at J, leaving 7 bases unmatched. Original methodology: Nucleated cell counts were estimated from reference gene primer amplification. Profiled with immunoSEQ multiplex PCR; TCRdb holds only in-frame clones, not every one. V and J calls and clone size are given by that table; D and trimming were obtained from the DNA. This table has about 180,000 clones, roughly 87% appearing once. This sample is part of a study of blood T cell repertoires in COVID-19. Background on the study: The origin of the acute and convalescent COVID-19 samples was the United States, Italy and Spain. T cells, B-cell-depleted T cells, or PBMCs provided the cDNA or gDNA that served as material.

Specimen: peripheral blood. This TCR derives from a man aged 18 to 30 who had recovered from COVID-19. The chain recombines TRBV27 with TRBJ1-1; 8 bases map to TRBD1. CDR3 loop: CASKQGGYMNTEAFF. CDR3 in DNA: TGTGCCAGCAAACAGGGGGGATACATGAACACTGAAGCTTTCTTT.